Following are 6 T cell receptor beta chains from one sample sequenced in a study of blood T cell repertoires in COVID-19. TCRdb's table, derived via immunoSEQ multiplex PCR, lists solely in-frame clones and lacks some. Of approximately 110,000 clones listed, around nine tenths are singletons. The sample was peripheral blood. Source of these receptors: a woman between 70 and 85 years old who had recovered from COVID-19.

The chain is built from TRBV7-2 and TRBJ2-1, with TRBD2 identical over 7 bases. Germline CDR1 is SGHTA and CDR2 is FQGNSA. The ends lost 5 bases at V and 7 bases at J; junction bases unmatched: 14. The CDR3 covers 16 residues. DNA of the CDR3: TGTGCCAGCAGCCCAGTTAGGGGCGGGAGTCGGAATGAGCAGTTCTTC. Its protein product is CASSPVRGGSRNEQFF.

The chain couples TRBV4-3 to TRBJ2-7, with 7 bases lining up with TRBD2. The CDR3 spans 15 residues. Losses at the gene ends were 1 base for V and 1 base for J; bases not matched to a gene: 4. The germline CDR1 and CDR2 sequences are LGHNA and YSLEER. In nucleotides, the CDR3 is TGCGCCAGCAGCCAAGGGGCTAGCGGTTCCTACGAGCAGTACTTC. This codes for CASSQGASGSYEQYF.

The chain has TRBV5-1 and TRBJ2-3; 11 bases match TRBD2. The CDR3 spans 16 residues. Trimming at V came to 2 bases and at J to 2 bases, leaving 4 bases not matched to a gene. CDR1 and CDR2 from the germline V gene are SGHRS and YFSETQ. CDR3 bases: TGCGCCAGCAGCTTTTTAGCGGGGGGGAACACAGATACGCAGTATTTT. Translation: CASSFLAGGNTDTQYF.

This chain's CDR3 is CASSSYTGDNSPLHF. The CDR3 DNA reads as TGTGCCAGCAGCAGCTATACAGGGGATAATTCACCCCTCCACTTT. J is TRBJ1-6 and V is TRBV7-8; 7 bases fit TRBD1. V lost 5 bases and J lost 5; bases outside the gene matches: 6. The CDR3 is 15 amino acids. Per the germline V gene, CDR1 is SGHVS and CDR2 is FQNEAQ.

The chain combines TRBV24-1 with TRBJ2-5; maybe TRBD2 (6 bases). Germline V CDR1 and CDR2: KGHDR, SFDVKD. This CDR3 is 15 amino acids long. Trimming left V 4 bases short and J 5 bases short, with 16 bases between. As DNA, the CDR3 is TGTGCCACCAGTGACCCTCGGGGACGGGGGGAGACCCAGTACTTC. This encodes CATSDPRGRGETQYF.

This chain uses TRBV7-8 with TRBJ1-1, with TRBD1 matching 10 bases. The CDR3 covers 16 residues. The trim removed 3 bases at V and 5 bases at J, leaving 9 bases unmatched. Germline V gives CDR1 SGHVS, CDR2 FQNEAQ. The CDR3 DNA reads TGTGCCAGCAGCTTGGGTACCAGGACAGGGGGTACTGAAGCTTTCTTT. This translates into CASSLGTRTGGTEAFF.